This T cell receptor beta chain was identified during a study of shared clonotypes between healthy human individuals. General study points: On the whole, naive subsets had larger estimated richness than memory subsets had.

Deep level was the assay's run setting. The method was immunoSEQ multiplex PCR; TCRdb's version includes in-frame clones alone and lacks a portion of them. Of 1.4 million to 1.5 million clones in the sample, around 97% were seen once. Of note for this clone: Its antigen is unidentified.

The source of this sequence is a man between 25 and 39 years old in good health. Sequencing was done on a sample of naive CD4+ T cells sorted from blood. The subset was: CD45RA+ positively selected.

Here the CDR3 reads CASSTSGTGRWEQFF. The CDR3 nucleotides read TGTGCCAGCAGTACATCCGGGACAGGGAGATGGGAGCAGTTCTTC. V gene TRBV6-5 combines with J gene TRBJ2-1, with TRBD1 matching 9 bases. With V trimmed by 5 bases and J by 10 bases, 12 bases remained unmatched. The CDR3 is 15 residues long. Germline-derived CDR1 and CDR2 are MNHEY and SVGAGI.